Here is one TCR beta chain with its context. Its antigen is not identified. Sequencing targeted expressed TCRB transcripts, as all isolated RNA had been reverse transcribed. Naive, central memory and regulatory T cell samples averaged roughly 3.7 million reads. The repertoire was sequenced with immunoSEQ multiplex PCR; TCRdb's copy has only in-frame clones and lacks some. The data contain around 500,000 clones, 10% to 12% of them singletons. These data belong to a study of beta chain features in type 1 diabetes. For the study at large: Across all samples, some 110 million sorted cells were examined.

Study-wide results and caveats: In all four CD4+ subsets, TCRB CDR3 length was significantly, moderately reduced in type 1 diabetes.

Germline V gene data show CDR1 as MGHRA and CDR2 as YSYEKL. The CDR3 runs to 17 residues. Between the trimmed V and J ends, which lost 0 bases and 4 bases, there was a span of 18 bases. All sorted populations exceeded 95% purity. The chain links TRBV4-1 to TRBJ1-2, with D possibly being TRBD1 (5 bases). This TCR was sampled from a woman between 18 and 29 years old in good health. Specimen: naive CD4+ T cells from blood. The CDR3 loop reads CASSQEGQPFASYGYTF. CDR3 coding DNA: TGCGCCAGCAGCCAAGAGGGGCAGCCGTTCGCCTCCTATGGCTACACCTTC.